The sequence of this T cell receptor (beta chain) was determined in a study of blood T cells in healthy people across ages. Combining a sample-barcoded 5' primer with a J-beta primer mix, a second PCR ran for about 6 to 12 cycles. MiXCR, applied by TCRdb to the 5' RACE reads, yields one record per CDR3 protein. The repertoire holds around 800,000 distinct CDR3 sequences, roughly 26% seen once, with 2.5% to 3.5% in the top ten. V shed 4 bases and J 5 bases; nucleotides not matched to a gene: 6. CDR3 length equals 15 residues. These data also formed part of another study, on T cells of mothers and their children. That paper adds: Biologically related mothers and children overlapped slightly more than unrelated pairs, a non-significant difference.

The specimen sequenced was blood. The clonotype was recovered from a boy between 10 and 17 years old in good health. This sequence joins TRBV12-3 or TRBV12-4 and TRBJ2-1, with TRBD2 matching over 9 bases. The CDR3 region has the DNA TGTGCCAGCAGTTGGGGCGGGGGGGAGAACAATGAGCAGTTCTTC. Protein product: CASSWGGGENNEQFF.